This TCR beta chain originates from a study of blood T cell repertoires in COVID-19. Study summary: Italy, Spain and the United States were the sources of the convalescent and acute COVID-19 samples. In each case, the material was cDNA or gDNA derived from T cells, B-cell-depleted T cells, or PBMCs.

Germline CDR1 and CDR2: KGHSH and LQKENI. Unmatched junction bases numbered 4, after V lost 2 bases and J lost 5 bases. This CDR3 is 15 amino acids long. Sequenced by immunoSEQ multiplex PCR; TCRdb stores in-frame clones only, minus some. The data show 150,000 or so clones, 80% seen once. The sample taken for sequencing was peripheral blood. The rearrangement uses TRBV18 and TRBJ2-3, with 10 positions matching TRBD1. The clonotype originates from a man aged 55-75 years with acute or convalescent COVID-19. CDR3 residues: CASSPRTGGGDTQYF. In DNA, the CDR3 is TGTGCCAGCTCACCAAGGACAGGGGGGGGAGATACGCAGTATTTT.